This TCR beta chain was documented in a study of T cells in Graves' hyperthyroidism and ophthalmopathy. Findings of the study overall: Most expanded thyroid clonotypes above 0.001 also appeared in blood.

Remarks on this clonotype: The antigen remains unidentified.

Trimming shortened V by 4 bases and J by 4 bases, and 18 bases separated the two germline ends. The CDR3 is 15 amino acids. Germline V CDR1 and CDR2: DFQATT, SNEGSKA (reference sequence). Individuals with ophthalmopathy presented a Clinical Activity Score of at least 3, a NOSPECS grade of at least 4 and a duration under 3 months. What was amplified from RNA transcripts were TCR beta CDR3 regions. TCR CDR3 regions were first amplified by RT-PCR with HTBI primers. TCRdb used MiXCR to reprocess the multiplex PCR reads, holding one entry per CDR3 protein. Among hundreds of thousands of distinct CDR3 sequences listed, about a sixth were seen once.

The clonotype originates from a woman aged 35 to 49 with Graves' ophthalmopathy. The chain couples TRBV20-1 to TRBJ2-3; D is ambiguous. Specimen: blood. This CDR3 reads CSATWPQGDADTQYF. The DNA of the CDR3 is TGCAGTGCTACTTGGCCCCAAGGTGATGCAGATACGCAGTATTTT.